This T cell receptor beta chain was recorded in a study of T cells in Graves' hyperthyroidism and ophthalmopathy. Across the whole study: Peripheral blood collection took place at initial diagnosis, before any treatment. Whole-study results and caveats: The majority of expanded thyroid clonotypes above 0.001 also appeared in blood. Ophthalmopathy stood apart from stable hyperthyroidism in a 13 V-J model.

Clinical symptoms, serum thyroxine and TRAb, thyroid ultrasound and orbital computed tomography were used for the diagnoses. This clonotype was seen at least ten times. The antigen is not known. Authors of the study amplified TCR beta CDR3 regions from RNA transcripts. Primed by the HTBI set, a first-round RT-PCR was run on the TCR CDR3. MiXCR, run by TCRdb on the multiplex PCR reads, gives a single entry per CDR3 protein. The table shows around 290,000 distinct CDR3 sequences, with more than 15% occurring only once. The origin of this receptor is a woman between 55 and 75 years old with Graves' ophthalmopathy. Specimen: blood.

The CDR3 region is CASSPTPRSTEAFF. In DNA, the CDR3 is TGTGCCAGCTCCCCGACCCCAAGGTCCACCGAAGCTTTCTTT. The rearrangement links TRBV2 to TRBJ1-1; no clear D. Trimming took off 8 bases at V and 8 bases at J, with 21 bases between the two ends. The CDR3 length is 14 residues. The germline V gene has CDR1 SNHLY and CDR2 FYNNEI.